The rows below give T cell receptor beta chains drawn from one sample of a study of shared clonotypes between healthy human individuals. TCRdb's table, derived via immunoSEQ multiplex PCR, lists solely in-frame clones and lacks some. Of 300,000 to 400,000 clones in the sample, around 87% were seen once. The sample comprised memory CD8+ T cells sorted from blood. These receptor sequences come from a man in his late teens or twenties in good health. The CDR3 runs from the conserved cysteine through the conserved F or W. The D gene is left open where the match is weak. Only part of the rows carry a size: once, few, many, or a class if the clone is expanded.

CDR3 protein: CASSMWQGTGEQYF; CDR3 DNA: TGTGCCAGTAGTATGTGGCAGGGGACAGGCGAGCAGTACTTC; clone size: once; V gene: TRBV19; J gene: TRBJ2-7; D gene: TRBD1
CDR3 protein: CASSVLGQADEQYF; CDR3 DNA: TGTGCCAGCAGCGTATTGGGCCAAGCGGACGAGCAGTACTTC; clone size: few; V gene: TRBV9; J gene: TRBJ2-7; D gene: .
CDR3 protein: CASSSGWVREQYF; CDR3 DNA: TGTGCCAGCAGCTCGGGGTGGGTGCGCGAGCAGTACTTC; clone size: .; V gene: TRBV7-2; J gene: TRBJ2-7; D gene: .
CDR3 protein: CASSLTGNRDTQYF; CDR3 DNA: TGTGCCAGCAGCTTAACGGGGAACAGGGATACGCAGTATTTT; clone size: .; V gene: TRBV7-2; J gene: TRBJ2-3; D gene: .
CDR3 protein: CACRDRSSYEQYF; CDR3 DNA: TGTGCCTGCAGGGACCGTAGCTCCTACGAGCAGTACTTC; clone size: few; V gene: TRBV30; J gene: TRBJ2-7; D gene: .
CDR3 protein: CASSPGQGPYEQYF; CDR3 DNA: TGCGCCAGCAGCCCAGGACAGGGTCCCTACGAGCAGTACTTC; clone size: .; V gene: TRBV5-1; J gene: TRBJ2-7; D gene: TRBD1
CDR3 protein: CASSLVRAPAGRYPGYTF; CDR3 DNA: TGTGCCAGCAGCTTAGTAAGGGCCCCGGCAGGCCGATACCCAGGCTACACCTTC; clone size: .; V gene: TRBV7-9; J gene: TRBJ1-2; D gene: .
CDR3 protein: CASSLAVAGAFTGELFF; CDR3 DNA: TGTGCCAGCAGCTTAGCCGTAGCGGGGGCGTTCACCGGGGAGCTGTTTTTT; clone size: .; V gene: TRBV7-9; J gene: TRBJ2-2; D gene: TRBD2
CDR3 protein: CASSDVGDEQFF; CDR3 DNA: TGTGCCAGCAGTGATGTGGGGGATGAGCAGTTCTTC; clone size: once; V gene: TRBV2; J gene: TRBJ2-1; D gene: .
CDR3 protein: CASSVGREETQYF; CDR3 DNA: TGTGCCAGCAGCGTAGGAAGAGAAGAGACCCAGTACTTC; clone size: .; V gene: TRBV9; J gene: TRBJ2-5; D gene: .
CDR3 protein: CASSLTGISTDTQYF; CDR3 DNA: TGTGCCAGCAGCCTAACGGGAATTAGCACAGATACGCAGTATTTT; clone size: .; V gene: TRBV27; J gene: TRBJ2-3; D gene: .
CDR3 protein: CASTQSPGPSRTDTQYF; CDR3 DNA: TGTGCCAGCACCCAATCGCCGGGGCCTTCCCGCACAGATACGCAGTATTTT; clone size: .; V gene: TRBV27; J gene: TRBJ2-3; D gene: .
CDR3 protein: CASGRNSGNTIYF; CDR3 DNA: TGTGCCAGCGGGCGAAACTCTGGAAACACCATATATTTT; clone size: .; V gene: TRBV6-1; J gene: TRBJ1-3; D gene: .
CDR3 protein: CAWSVGTPAFF; CDR3 DNA: TGTGCCTGGAGTGTAGGCACCCCGGCTTTCTTT; clone size: .; V gene: TRBV30; J gene: TRBJ1-1; D gene: .
CDR3 protein: CASSSGTGLEAFF; CDR3 DNA: TGTGCCAGCAGTTCCGGGACAGGCCTTGAAGCTTTCTTT; clone size: .; V gene: TRBV6-5; J gene: TRBJ1-1; D gene: TRBD1
CDR3 protein: CAISELGGTEAFF; CDR3 DNA: TGTGCCATCAGTGAGTTGGGGGGAACTGAAGCTTTCTTT; clone size: .; V gene: TRBV10-3; J gene: TRBJ1-1; D gene: .
CDR3 protein: CASSRGQGIYEQYF; CDR3 DNA: TGTGCCAGCAGCCGGGGACAGGGTATCTACGAGCAGTACTTC; clone size: .; V gene: TRBV7-9; J gene: TRBJ2-7; D gene: TRBD1
CDR3 protein: CASSSDRSLYEQYF; CDR3 DNA: TGTGCCAGCAGCTCCGACAGGTCCCTCTACGAGCAGTACTTC; clone size: .; V gene: TRBV5-6; J gene: TRBJ2-7; D gene: .
CDR3 protein: CASSLAGNRNIQYF; CDR3 DNA: TGTGCCAGCAGCTTAGCAGGGAATCGGAACATTCAGTACTTC; clone size: many; V gene: TRBV11-1; J gene: TRBJ2-4; D gene: .
CDR3 protein: CASRTGADTQYF; CDR3 DNA: TGTGCCAGCAGGACAGGGGCAGATACGCAGTATTTT; clone size: .; V gene: TRBV7-9; J gene: TRBJ2-3; D gene: TRBD1
CDR3 protein: CASSKYQGSYSNQPQHF; CDR3 DNA: TGTGCCAGCAGCAAATATCAGGGATCTTATAGCAATCAGCCCCAGCATTTT; clone size: .; V gene: TRBV27; J gene: TRBJ1-5; D gene: .
CDR3 protein: CASSLGQGPTYEQYF; CDR3 DNA: TGTGCCAGCAGTTTAGGACAGGGGCCTACCTACGAGCAGTACTTC; clone size: once; V gene: TRBV28; J gene: TRBJ2-7; D gene: TRBD1
CDR3 protein: CASSNWASGPQETQYF; CDR3 DNA: TGTGCCAGCAGCAACTGGGCTAGCGGGCCCCAAGAGACCCAGTACTTC; clone size: .; V gene: TRBV7-9; J gene: TRBJ2-5; D gene: TRBD2
CDR3 protein: CASSGTAKGGELFF; CDR3 DNA: TGCGCCAGCAGCGGGACGGCCAAAGGCGGGGAGCTGTTTTTT; clone size: .; V gene: TRBV10-1; J gene: TRBJ2-2; D gene: .
CDR3 protein: CASSMGQGDQPQHF; CDR3 DNA: TGTGCCAGTAGTATGGGTCAGGGAGATCAGCCCCAGCATTTT; clone size: .; V gene: TRBV19; J gene: TRBJ1-5; D gene: .
CDR3 protein: CAWSEGVVRDTEAFF; CDR3 DNA: TGTGCCTGGAGTGAGGGGGTGGTAAGGGACACTGAAGCTTTCTTT; clone size: .; V gene: TRBV30; J gene: TRBJ1-1; D gene: .
CDR3 protein: CASSLDGLYEQFF; CDR3 DNA: TGTGCCAGCAGCTTAGACGGCCTCTATGAGCAGTTCTTC; clone size: .; V gene: TRBV7-9; J gene: TRBJ2-1; D gene: .
CDR3 protein: CASSQDEGTFLDTQYF; CDR3 DNA: TGCGCCAGCAGCCAAGATGAAGGGACTTTCCTAGATACGCAGTATTTT; clone size: .; V gene: TRBV4-1; J gene: TRBJ2-3; D gene: .
CDR3 protein: CAISDRWDEQFF; CDR3 DNA: TGTGCCATCAGTGACAGATGGGATGAGCAGTTCTTC; clone size: once; V gene: TRBV10-3; J gene: TRBJ2-1; D gene: .
CDR3 protein: CAWMAGDPSYEQYF; CDR3 DNA: TGTGCCTGGATGGCCGGTGACCCCTCCTACGAGCAGTACTTC; clone size: .; V gene: TRBV30; J gene: TRBJ2-7; D gene: .
CDR3 protein: CAIRRLAGRDTQYF; CDR3 DNA: TGTGCCATCAGGAGACTAGCGGGACGGGATACGCAGTATTTT; clone size: .; V gene: TRBV10-3; J gene: TRBJ2-3; D gene: TRBD2
CDR3 protein: CASSAGLYTDTQYF; CDR3 DNA: TGTGCCAGCAGTGCGGGACTCTACACAGATACGCAGTATTTT; clone size: few; V gene: TRBV28; J gene: TRBJ2-3; D gene: .
CDR3 protein: CASRLGPFNQPQHF; CDR3 DNA: TGTGCCAGCAGACTCGGGCCGTTCAATCAGCCCCAGCATTTT; clone size: .; V gene: TRBV28; J gene: TRBJ1-5; D gene: .
CDR3 protein: CASSEWGLGSTDTQYF; CDR3 DNA: TGCGCCAGCAGTGAGTGGGGGCTCGGGAGCACAGATACGCAGTATTTT; clone size: .; V gene: TRBV10-1; J gene: TRBJ2-3; D gene: .
CDR3 protein: CASSIGTGAHYEQYF; CDR3 DNA: TGTGCCAGTAGTATTGGGACAGGGGCCCACTACGAGCAGTACTTC; clone size: few; V gene: TRBV19; J gene: TRBJ2-7; D gene: TRBD1
CDR3 protein: CASSFSGQETQYF; CDR3 DNA: TGTGCCAGCAGTTTCTCGGGCCAAGAGACCCAGTACTTC; clone size: .; V gene: TRBV28; J gene: TRBJ2-5; D gene: .
CDR3 protein: CASSPTGASGNTIYF; CDR3 DNA: TGTGCCAGCAGCCCGACAGGGGCCTCTGGAAACACCATATATTTT; clone size: .; V gene: TRBV7-9; J gene: TRBJ1-3; D gene: TRBD1
CDR3 protein: CASSYSLWSGVDGYTF; CDR3 DNA: TGTGCCAGCAGTTACTCATTATGGTCCGGGGTGGATGGCTACACCTTC; clone size: .; V gene: TRBV6-5; J gene: TRBJ1-2; D gene: .
CDR3 protein: CASSPALITWTVWGIYF; CDR3 DNA: TGTGCCAGCAGCCCCGCCTTAATTACTTGGACAGTGTGGGGCATATATTTT; clone size: .; V gene: TRBV7-2; J gene: TRBJ1-3; D gene: .
CDR3 protein: CASSKLRLAGHSVQFF; CDR3 DNA: TGCGCCAGCAGCAAGCTGCGACTAGCGGGGCATTCGGTGCAGTTCTTC; clone size: .; V gene: TRBV4-1; J gene: TRBJ2-1; D gene: TRBD2
CDR3 protein: CASSERLTPYEQYF; CDR3 DNA: TGTGCCAGCAGTGAACGACTGACCCCTTACGAGCAGTACTTC; clone size: .; V gene: TRBV6-1; J gene: TRBJ2-7; D gene: .
CDR3 protein: CASRLLGHQETQYF; CDR3 DNA: TGTGCCAGCAGACTCCTGGGACACCAAGAGACCCAGTACTTC; clone size: .; V gene: TRBV27; J gene: TRBJ2-5; D gene: .
CDR3 protein: CASSSLGNGGRLNEQFF; CDR3 DNA: TGTGCCAGCAGCTCCCTCGGGAACGGGGGGCGACTCAATGAGCAGTTCTTC; clone size: .; V gene: TRBV11-2; J gene: TRBJ2-1; D gene: .
CDR3 protein: CASSYRDSNQPQHF; CDR3 DNA: TGTGCCAGCAGTTACCGGGACAGTAATCAGCCCCAGCATTTT; clone size: .; V gene: TRBV27; J gene: TRBJ1-5; D gene: TRBD1
CDR3 protein: CAGIATREGGTEAFF; CDR3 DNA: TGTGCCGGTATAGCGACACGGGAAGGAGGAACTGAAGCTTTCTTT; clone size: .; V gene: TRBV6-6; J gene: TRBJ1-1; D gene: .
CDR3 protein: CAWSTGTGNTEAFF; CDR3 DNA: TGTGCCTGGAGTACCGGGACAGGGAACACTGAAGCTTTCTTT; clone size: .; V gene: TRBV30; J gene: TRBJ1-1; D gene: TRBD1
CDR3 protein: CASSYNQPQHF; CDR3 DNA: TGTGCCAGCAGTTATAATCAGCCCCAGCATTTT; clone size: .; V gene: TRBV28; J gene: TRBJ1-5; D gene: .
CDR3 protein: CASSYPTGAGELFF; CDR3 DNA: TGTGCCAGCAGTTATCCGACAGGGGCCGGGGAGCTGTTTTTT; clone size: .; V gene: TRBV6-5; J gene: TRBJ2-2; D gene: TRBD1
CDR3 protein: CASSPIGEWTSGTYNEQFF; CDR3 DNA: TGTGCCAGCAGTCCGATAGGCGAATGGACTAGCGGGACCTACAATGAGCAGTTCTTC; clone size: .; V gene: TRBV27; J gene: TRBJ2-1; D gene: TRBD2
CDR3 protein: CASSPRTALNTEAFF; CDR3 DNA: TGTGCCAGCAGCCCTAGGACGGCCCTCAACACTGAAGCTTTCTTT; clone size: .; V gene: TRBV7-9; J gene: TRBJ1-1; D gene: .
CDR3 protein: CASSLRDIGGNEQFF; CDR3 DNA: TGTGCCAGCAGCCTGAGGGATATAGGGGGCAATGAGCAGTTCTTC; clone size: .; V gene: TRBV5-6; J gene: TRBJ2-1; D gene: .
CDR3 protein: CASSSSGNQGETQYF; CDR3 DNA: TGCGCCAGCAGCTCCAGCGGGAACCAAGGAGAGACCCAGTACTTC; clone size: .; V gene: TRBV5-1; J gene: TRBJ2-5; D gene: TRBD2